Listed here is a single TCR beta chain. Methods used by the authors: Amplification with reference gene primers provided the estimates of nucleated cell counts. Using immunoSEQ multiplex PCR, the repertoire was profiled, and TCRdb retains in-frame clones only, with some absent. That table supplies the V and J calls and clone size; D and trimming were determined from the DNA. The table has 50,000 to 75,000 clones, roughly 87% seen once. This specimen comes from a study of blood T cell repertoires in COVID-19. Germline V gene lookup returns CDR1 MNHEY and CDR2 SVGEGT. The CDR3 length is 15 residues. Trimming took 0 bases from V and 7 from J, leaving 12 bases between them.

The sequence came from a man at least 80 years old in a cohort sampled during active COVID-19. This chain joins TRBV6-2 or TRBV6-3 and TRBJ1-4; D call uncertain. Sequencing input: peripheral blood. The CDR3 DNA follows: TGTGCCAGCAGTTACTCGACGTCTAGGAGTGAAAAACTGTTTTTT. Its protein is CASSYSTSRSEKLFF.